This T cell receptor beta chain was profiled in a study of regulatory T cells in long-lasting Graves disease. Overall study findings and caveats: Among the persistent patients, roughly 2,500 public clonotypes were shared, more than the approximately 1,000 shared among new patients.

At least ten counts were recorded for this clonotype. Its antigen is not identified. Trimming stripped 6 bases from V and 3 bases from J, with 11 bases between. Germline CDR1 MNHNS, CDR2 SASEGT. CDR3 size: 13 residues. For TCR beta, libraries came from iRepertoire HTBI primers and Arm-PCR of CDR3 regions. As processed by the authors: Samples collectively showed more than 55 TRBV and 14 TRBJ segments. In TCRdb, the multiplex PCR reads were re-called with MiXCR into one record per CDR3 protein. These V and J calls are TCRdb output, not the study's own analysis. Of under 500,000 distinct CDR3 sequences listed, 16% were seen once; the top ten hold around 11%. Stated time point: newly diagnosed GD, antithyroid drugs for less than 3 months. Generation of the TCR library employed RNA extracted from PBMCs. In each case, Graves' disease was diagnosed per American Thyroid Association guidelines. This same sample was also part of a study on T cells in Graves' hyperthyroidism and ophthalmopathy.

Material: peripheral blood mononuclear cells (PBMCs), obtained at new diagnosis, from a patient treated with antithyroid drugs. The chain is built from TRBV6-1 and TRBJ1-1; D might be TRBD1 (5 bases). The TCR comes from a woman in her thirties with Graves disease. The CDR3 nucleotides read TGTGCCAGCAGAAAAACGGGGGACACTGAAGCTTTCTTT. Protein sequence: CASRKTGDTEAFF.